This T cell receptor (beta chain) was retrieved from a study of T-cell reconstitution after alpha-beta-depleted transplantation in children (dated by TCRdb to the mid-2010s). In the study overall: Using TCR repertoire profiling, the study quantitatively followed how T-cell immune reconstitution unfolded in children after TCRalphabeta/CD19-depleted allogeneic hematopoietic cell transplantation.

Library preparation used PCR. Sequencing was performed on an Illumina HiSeq 2500. TCR library preparation used molecular barcoding, with unique molecular identifiers applied to normalize quantification of the TCRbeta repertoire. The public reads were quality trimmed at Q25 with fastp and then assembled into clones with MiXCR by TCRdb, keeping productive beta chains. Each entry is one CDR3 protein sequence, shown with its most common DNA and genes. Present in this sample are roughly 300,000 distinct CDR3 sequences, under 13% of which were seen just once. The ten most abundant clones make up about 2.3% of the sample. CDR1 and CDR2 are read off the germline V gene as LGHNA and YSLEER. The CDR3 contains 16 residues, cysteine and phenylalanine counted. Only CDR3 DNA is held: 48 bases, read in frame from base 1. The junction carries 14 bases between V and J, which are trimmed by 1 base and 4 bases respectively.

This clonotype was counted only a few times. No antigen is known for it. The sample holds no much larger clone one base away, and base qualities are not on file. The sequence joins TRBV4-3 to TRBJ2-1; possibly the D gene is TRBD2, per 6 matching bases. The input for sequencing was PBMCs from the stem cell graft donor, taken from the stem cell graft. This TCR was recovered from a human donor who donated a stem cell graft to a child with acute lymphoblastic leukemia. The sequenced DNA is TGCGCCAGCAGCCAAGGAGGAGGGAGTTCTTACAATGAGCAGTTCTTC. It translates as CASSQGGGSSYNEQFF.